A selection of T cell receptor beta chains follows, all from one sample in a study of T cell repertoires in cytomegalovirus infection. One entry per CDR3 protein, called by TCRdb with MiXCR from the reads. The sample has 650,000 to 850,000 distinct CDR3 sequences, 25% to 30% seen once. Their specific antigens are unknown. The input for sequencing was cultured CD8+ T cells from PBMCs, taken from culture after CMV antigen stimulation. These receptors originate from a human donor in good health (CMV status not recorded). Some clones in this sample may be carry-over from other donors' samples. CDR3s include the opening cysteine and the closing phenylalanine or tryptophan. A D gene is named only where the DNA matches it firmly. Not all rows give a size; the values are once, few, many and, for expanded clones, a class.

>TRBJ1-3|NA|TRBV7-2|NA
TGTGCCAGCAGCTTAGAGGGCGACCCCGGAGACACCATATATTTT
CASSLEGDPGDTIYF
>TRBJ2-1|NA|TRBV7-6|many
TGTGCCAGCAGCCTACTCTTCGACAGCAATGAGCAGTTCTTC
CASSLLFDSNEQFF
>TRBJ2-5|TRBD2|TRBV4-1|few
TGCGCCAGCAGCCAAGATCGACTGGGACTAGCGGGGGAAAAAGAGACCCAGTACTTC
CASSQDRLGLAGEKETQYF
>TRBJ2-3|TRBD1|TRBV27|NA
TGTGCCAGCAGTTTCCTGGGACAGGGGGCCGCAGATACGCAGTATTTT
CASSFLGQGAADTQYF
>TRBJ2-1|NA|TRBV3-1|many
TGTGCCAGCAGCCAAGATCCGGAGGGGTATTGGACCATCTATGAGCAGTTCTTC
CASSQDPEGYWTIYEQFF
>TRBJ2-1|NA|TRBV7-9|few
TGTGCCAGCAGTTGGGGGGGGGACACCTACAATGAGCAGTTCTTC
CASSWGGDTYNEQFF
>TRBJ1-2|NA|TRBV14|NA
TGTGCCAGCAGCCACGGGTTACGGACCTATGGCTACACCTTC
CASSHGLRTYGYTF
>TRBJ2-1|TRBD1|TRBV11-2|many
TGTGCCAGCAGCTTTGGGACAGGGGGGCACAATGAGCAGTTCTTC
CASSFGTGGHNEQFF
>TRBJ2-7|NA|TRBV10-3|few
TGTGCCATCAGTTACGACAGAGCCTACGAGCAGTACTTC
CAISYDRAYEQYF
>TRBJ2-7|NA|TRBV6-2/TRBV6-3|NA
TGTGCCAGCAGTTACCTCGCCGAGCAGTACTTC
CASSYLAEQYF
>TRBJ2-3|NA|TRBV12-3/TRBV12-4|few
TGTGCCAGCAGTTTAAAGGCCCCACCTTACACAGATACGCAGTATTTT
CASSLKAPPYTDTQYF
>TRBJ2-5|NA|TRBV7-6|many
TGTGCCAGCAGCGCGTGGGCAGGCCGGACAGAGACCCAGTACTTC
CASSAWAGRTETQYF
>TRBJ2-5|NA|TRBV6-5|NA
TGTGCCAGCAGTCCTGATGGGGAGACCCAGTACTTC
CASSPDGETQYF
>TRBJ1-1|NA|TRBV6-1|few
TGTGCCAGCAAAGCAGAGATGATGAACACTGAAGCTTTCTTT
CASKAEMMNTEAFF
>TRBJ2-1|TRBD1|TRBV28|NA
TGTGCCAGCAGTCTTCTCGACAGGGGTAACTACAATGAGCAGTTCTTC
CASSLLDRGNYNEQFF
>TRBJ2-1|NA|TRBV10-1|NA
TGCGCCAGCTCGACAGGCCCATCCTACAATGAGCAGTTCTTC
CASSTGPSYNEQFF
>TRBJ2-1|TRBD2|TRBV10-3|few
TGTGCCATCAGTGAGTCTACGGGACTAGCGGGGGGGAGCTCCTACAATGAGCAGTTCTTC
CAISESTGLAGGSSYNEQFF
>TRBJ2-2|TRBD1|TRBV18|few
TGTGCCAGCTCACCAGAGAGACAGGGTAACACCGGGGAGCTGTTTTTT
CASSPERQGNTGELFF
>TRBJ1-1|TRBD1|TRBV6-6|few
TGTGCCAGCAAAACGACAGGGTGGGGGACTGAAGCTTTCTTT
CASKTTGWGTEAFF
>TRBJ1-5|NA|TRBV7-9|few
TGTGCCAGCAGCTCAGCCCCGGGTAACAATCAGCCCCAGCATTTT
CASSSAPGNNQPQHF
>TRBJ2-1|NA|TRBV27|many
TGTGCCAGCAGTTCGGGGAGCTCCTACAATGAGCAGTTCTTC
CASSSGSSYNEQFF
>TRBJ2-2|NA|TRBV7-9|NA
TGTGCCAGCAGCTCTGACAGGCCGAACACCGGGGAGCTGTTTTTT
CASSSDRPNTGELFF
>TRBJ1-1|TRBD1|TRBV2|NA
TGTGCCAGCGACCCAGGGGGCCCTGAAGCTTTCTTT
CASDPGGPEAFF
>TRBJ2-2|NA|TRBV6-2/TRBV6-3|once
TGTGCCAGCAGGCCAGGGGTTATCCAATCCGGGGAGCTGTTTTTT
CASRPGVIQSGELFF
>TRBJ2-5|NA|TRBV7-6|few
TGTGCCAGCAGCTTGTGGACAGAAGAGACCCAGTACTTC
CASSLWTEETQYF
>TRBJ1-1|NA|TRBV19|NA
TGTGCCAGTAGCCAACGGCGCACTGAAGCTTTCTTT
CASSQRRTEAFF
>TRBJ1-2|NA|TRBV6-1|many
TGTGCCAGCTCTGGACCCTGGGTCAGGGGCAACTATGGCTACACCTTC
CASSGPWVRGNYGYTF
>TRBJ2-5|TRBD1|TRBV5-4|NA
TGTGCCAGCAGCCTGGGGACAGGTCCCCAAGAGACCCAGTACTTC
CASSLGTGPQETQYF
>TRBJ2-1|TRBD2|TRBV19|NA
TGTGCCAGTAGTATTGGGGGGGGAGCCTATTACAATGAGCAGTTCTTC
CASSIGGGAYYNEQFF
>TRBJ2-7|TRBD1|TRBV2|few
TGTGCCAGCAGGCCCGGACAGGGGGCAATGAACGAGCAGTACTTC
CASRPGQGAMNEQYF
>TRBJ1-6|NA|TRBV14|NA
TGTGCCAGCAGCCAAGCCCGATATTCACCCCTCCACTTT
CASSQARYSPLHF
>TRBJ2-5|TRBD2|TRBV6-1|few
TGTGCCACCGGCTACTACAGGGGAGGGACTAGCGGGCCCCAAGAGACCCAGTACTTC
CATGYYRGGTSGPQETQYF
>TRBJ1-1|NA|TRBV4-1|few
TGCGCCAGCAGCCAACATCGACACATGAACACTGAAGCTTTCTTT
CASSQHRHMNTEAFF
>TRBJ2-5|TRBD2|TRBV12-5|NA
TGTGCTAGTGGTTTGGTGACTAGCGGGGGGCCTCGAGAGACCCAGTACTTC
CASGLVTSGGPRETQYF
>TRBJ1-3|NA|TRBV13|NA
TGTGCCAGCAGCTTAGGGGGGACCTCTGGAAACACCATATATTTT
CASSLGGTSGNTIYF
>TRBJ2-7|NA|TRBV11-2|NA
TGTGCCAGCAGCCCGAAGGACAGCTCCTACGAGCAGTACTTC
CASSPKDSSYEQYF
>TRBJ1-1|NA|TRBV20-1|NA
TGCAGTGCCCCATTGTCGGGAGCTTTCTTT
CSAPLSGAFF
>TRBJ2-7|NA|TRBV27|few
TGTGCCAGCAGTTTATCGGTTTATGGACCGGGGTTCTACGAGCAGTACTTC
CASSLSVYGPGFYEQYF
>TRBJ2-3|NA|TRBV5-6|NA
TGTGCCAGCAGTTTACCGGGACACAGCACAGATACGCAGTATTTT
CASSLPGHSTDTQYF
>TRBJ1-2|NA|TRBV7-9|many
TGTGCCAGCATCCACACGACCCATCGGACAGCTTATGGCTACACCTTC
CASIHTTHRTAYGYTF
>TRBJ2-5|TRBD2|TRBV5-3|NA
TGTGCCAGAAGCTTAATAGAGGGACTAGCGGGTAGACAAGAGACCCAGTACTTC
CARSLIEGLAGRQETQYF
>TRBJ1-5|NA|TRBV28|many
TGTGCCAGCAGCCTCCGACAGAGCAATCAGCCCCAGCATTTT
CASSLRQSNQPQHF